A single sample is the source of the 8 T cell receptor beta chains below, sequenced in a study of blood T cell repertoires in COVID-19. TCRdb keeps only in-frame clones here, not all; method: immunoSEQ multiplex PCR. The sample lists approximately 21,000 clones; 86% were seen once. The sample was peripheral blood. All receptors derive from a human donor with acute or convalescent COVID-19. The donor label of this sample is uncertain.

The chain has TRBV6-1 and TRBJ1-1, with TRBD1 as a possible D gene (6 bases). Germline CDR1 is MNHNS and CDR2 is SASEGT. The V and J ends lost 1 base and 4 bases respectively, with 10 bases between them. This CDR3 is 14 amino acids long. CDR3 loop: CASSEGARGTEAFF. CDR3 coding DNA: TGTGCCAGCAGTGAAGGAGCCAGGGGCACTGAAGCTTTCTTT.

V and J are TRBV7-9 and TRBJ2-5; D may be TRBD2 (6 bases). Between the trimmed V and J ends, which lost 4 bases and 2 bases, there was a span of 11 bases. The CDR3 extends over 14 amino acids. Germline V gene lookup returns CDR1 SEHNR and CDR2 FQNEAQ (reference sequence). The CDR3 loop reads CASSYRDWQETQYF. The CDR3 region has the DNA TGTGCCAGCAGCTACCGGGACTGGCAAGAGACCCAGTACTTC.

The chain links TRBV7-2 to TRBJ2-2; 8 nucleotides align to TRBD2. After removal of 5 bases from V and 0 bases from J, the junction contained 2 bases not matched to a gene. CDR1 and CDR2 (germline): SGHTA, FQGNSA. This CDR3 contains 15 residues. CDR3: CASSMGLANTGELFF. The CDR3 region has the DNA TGTGCCAGCAGCATGGGACTAGCGAACACCGGGGAGCTGTTTTTT.

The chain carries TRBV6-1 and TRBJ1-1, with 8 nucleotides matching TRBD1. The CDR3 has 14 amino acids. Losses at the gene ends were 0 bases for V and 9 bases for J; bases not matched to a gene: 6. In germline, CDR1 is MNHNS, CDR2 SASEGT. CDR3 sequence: CASSEAQGAGQAFF. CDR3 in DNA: TGTGCCAGCAGTGAAGCCCAGGGGGCCGGACAAGCTTTCTTT.

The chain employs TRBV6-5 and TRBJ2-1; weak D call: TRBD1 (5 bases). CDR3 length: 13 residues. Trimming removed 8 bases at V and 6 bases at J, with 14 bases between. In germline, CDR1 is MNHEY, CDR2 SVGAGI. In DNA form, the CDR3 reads TGTGCCAGCGGACAAGCCCGTCGCAATGAGCAGTTCTTC. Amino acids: CASGQARRNEQFF.

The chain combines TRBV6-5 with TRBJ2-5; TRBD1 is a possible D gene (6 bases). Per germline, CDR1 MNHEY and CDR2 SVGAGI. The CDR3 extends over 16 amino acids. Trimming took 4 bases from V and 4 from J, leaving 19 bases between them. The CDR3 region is CASSWGPRAEGETQYF. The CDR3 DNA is TGTGCCAGCAGTTGGGGGCCTCGGGCCGAGGGAGAGACCCAGTACTTC.

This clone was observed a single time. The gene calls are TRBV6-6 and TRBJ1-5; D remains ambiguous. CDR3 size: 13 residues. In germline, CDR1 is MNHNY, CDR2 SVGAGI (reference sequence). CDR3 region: CASGGWLNQPQHF. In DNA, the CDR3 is TGTGCTTCGGGAGGGTGGCTCAATCAGCCCCAGCATTTT.

The CDR3 nucleotides read TGTGCCAGCAGCCAAGATCTTTTGGATACGCAGTATTTT. Translating gives CASSQDLLDTQYF. The rearrangement links TRBV3-1 (or the pseudogene TRBV3-2) to TRBJ2-3; D ambiguous. The V end was cut by 0 bases, the J end by 6 bases, with 7 bases between. From germline, CDR1 is LGHDT and CDR2 YNNKEL (reference sequence). This CDR3 is 13 amino acids long.